This TCR beta chain was recovered during a study of blood T cell repertoires in COVID-19. Only in-frame clones appear in the TCRdb table, and some are missing; sequencing was by immunoSEQ multiplex PCR. Here the sample spans about 210,000 clones, around 82% being singletons. Germline lookup yields CDR1 SGHDT and CDR2 YYEEEE. This CDR3 has 16 residues. Losses at the gene ends were 2 bases for V and 7 bases for J; bases not matched to a gene: 7. This chain links TRBV5-6 with TRBJ2-2; 11 bases line up with TRBD1. Sequencing was performed on peripheral blood. The source of this sequence is a human donor in a cohort sampled during active COVID-19. The DNA of the CDR3 is TGTGCCAGCAGCTTTCAGGACAGGGGGCGCGGCGGGGAGCTGTTTTTT. Translating it yields CASSFQDRGRGGELFF. The full variable domain, with the rest looked up from reference TRBV5-6 and TRBJ2-2, is DAGVTQSPTHLIKTRGQQVTLRCSPKSGHDTVSWYQQALGQGPQFIFQYYEEEERQRGNFPDRFSGHQFPNYSSELNVNALLLGDSALYLCASSFQDRGRGGELFFGEGSRLTVL.